This T cell receptor (beta chain) was sequenced in a study of cytomegalovirus exposure and HLA in healthy donors. Study outcomes and limitations: For most TCR beta V segments, an earlier analysis put the productive rate at about 87% or about 30% of the time. It was reported that TCR beta sequences correctly inferred the HLA-A and HLA-B alleles for most subjects.

This clone was picked up one time. Its antigen is undetermined. The V gene end was trimmed by 4 bases and the J gene end by 4 bases; junction bases not matched to a gene: 8. The CDR3 is 15 amino acids. Germline CDR1 and CDR2: SGHKS and YYEKEE (reference sequence). In the PCR, 60 Vbeta and 13 Jbeta primers were used. Authors' methods: Tens of millions of unique TCR beta chains, roughly 11 million of them shared, were counted by a later analysis. The data were produced by immunoSEQ multiplex PCR, yet TCRdb's version contains in-frame clones alone and is incomplete. For V, J and clone size, that table is used; D and trimming come from the DNA. Found here are roughly 100,000 clones, around four fifths of them singletons; the top ten hold 4.5% to 5%.

Material: PBMCs. The genes are TRBV5-5 and TRBJ1-2; 9 bases fit TRBD1. This sequence was found in a woman in her forties in good health and CMV-seronegative. Here the CDR3 DNA reads TGTGCCAGCAGCCCCTCAGGACAGGGGTCCTATGGCTACACCTTC. As protein: CASSPSGQGSYGYTF.